These 16 T cell receptor beta chains were sequenced from one sample in a study of cytomegalovirus exposure and HLA in healthy donors (dated 2017 in TCRdb). Library method: the immunoSEQ multiplex PCR assay. For the multiplex PCR, a mixture combining 60 forward primers for TCR Vbeta segments and 13 reverse primers for TCR Jbeta segments was used. TCRdb mirrors the immuneACCESS table, restricted to in-frame sequences. Some clones are absent from its copies; in checked studies, under half trace to an unresolved V gene, and the reason for the others is unknown. The sample table contains more than 150,000 clones; only one count was recorded for 65% to 90% of them. The top ten constitute around 1.2% of the sample. Sample: PBMCs. These receptor sequences come from a girl aged 2 to 9 in good health and CMV-seropositive.

CDR3 region: CASSKQAGAPGELFF. In DNA form, the CDR3 reads TGTGCCAGCAGTAAACAAGCGGGAGCGCCCGGGGAGCTGTTTTTT. The chain carries TRBV27 and TRBJ2-2, with TRBD2 matching 8 bases. The CDR3 consists of 15 residues. From germline, CDR1 is MNHEY and CDR2 SMNVEV (reference sequence). Germline trimming cut 5 bases from V and 6 bases from J; bases unmatched to any gene: 8.

The rearrangement links TRBV9 to TRBJ1-1; possibly TRBD1 for D (5 bases). The CDR3 runs 14 residues. Per germline, CDR1 SGDLS and CDR2 YYNGEE. The germline V and J ends were trimmed by 0 bases and 4 bases, with 10 bases remaining between them. DNA of the CDR3: TGTGCCAGCAGCGTAGAGAGGAGGGGCACTGAAGCTTTCTTT. Its protein product is CASSVERRGTEAFF.

Here the CDR3 DNA reads TGCAGCGTTATGACAGGGCACGAGCAGTACTTC. This translates into CSVMTGHEQYF. The chain recombines TRBV29-1 with TRBJ2-5; 7 nucleotides agree with TRBD1. The end of the DNA is better explained by TRBJ2-7, so the J call may be wrong. Germline CDR1 reads SQVTM; CDR2 reads ANQGSEA. The CDR3 totals 11 residues.

This clone was picked up one time. The V gene is TRBV5-4, the J gene TRBJ1-2; D uncertain. Germline assignment: CDR1 SGHNT and CDR2 YYREEE (reference sequence). The CDR3 loop spans 14 amino acids. With 1 base removed from V and 7 bases from J, the gap between germline ends came to 14 bases. The DNA of the CDR3 is TGTGCCAGCAGCTTGTTCGTTTCCGGGTCTGGCTACACCTTC. Translating it yields CASSLFVSGSGYTF.

This clone showed up just once. V and J are TRBV5-6 and TRBJ2-3; a weak D match, TRBD2 (5 bases). V was trimmed by 1 base and J by 6 bases, leaving 9 bases between them. Germline V CDR1 and CDR2: SGHDT, YYEEEE. CDR3 length: 13 amino acids. The DNA for the CDR3 is TGTGCCAGCAGCTTGTGGAGGTACGATACGCAGTATTTT. It yields the protein CASSLWRYDTQYF.

CDR3: CAWSATSSNQPQHF. DNA for the CDR3: TGTGCCTGGAGTGCTACTAGTAGCAATCAGCCCCAGCATTTT. This sequence joins TRBV30 and TRBJ1-5; no firm D call. The CDR3 length is 14 residues. The germline V gene encodes CDR1 GTSNPN and CDR2 SVGIG (reference sequence). The V end was cut by 1 base, the J end by 0 bases, with 7 bases between.

V usage is TRBV19 and J usage is TRBJ1-1, with D possibly TRBD1 on 5 matching bases. Trimming cost V 3 bases and J 10 bases, with 12 bases left between them. The CDR3 length is 12 residues. Germline V gene sequence: CDR1 LNHDA, CDR2 SQIVND (reference sequence). The CDR3 nucleotides are TGTGCCAGTAGTATTGGTCAGGGTCTAGCTTTCTTT. Translated: CASSIGQGLAFF.

This chain links TRBV5-4 with TRBJ1-2; TRBD1 aligns across 7 bases. This CDR3 has 13 amino acids. Germline assignment: CDR1 SGHNT and CDR2 YYREEE (reference sequence). The ends lost 3 bases at V and 4 bases at J; junction bases unmatched: 3. CDR3 in amino acids: CASSSQGGYGYTF. The CDR3 DNA reads as TGTGCCAGCAGCTCCCAGGGGGGCTATGGCTACACCTTC. The entire variable domain, with the rest obtained from reference TRBV5-4 and TRBJ1-2, is as follows: ETGVTQSPTHLIKTRGQQVTLRCSSQSGHNTVSWYQQALGQGPQFIFQYYREEENGRGNFPPRFSGLQFPNYSSELNVNALELDDSALYLCASSSQGGYGYTFGSGTRLTVV.

The gene calls are TRBV7-2 and TRBJ1-1, with 8 bases aligning to TRBD1. This CDR3 spans 13 amino acids. V shed 6 bases, J shed 4 bases, and the junction held 4 bases outside the gene matches. The germline CDR1 and CDR2 sequences are SGHTA and FQGNSA. In nucleotides, the CDR3 is TGTGCCAGCAGTCAGGGGGCGGTCACTGAAGCTTTCTTT. Translating it yields CASSQGAVTEAFF.

The chain uses TRBV7-2 and TRBJ2-1; 10 bases line up with TRBD2. The V segment lost 5 bases and the J segment 5 bases; nucleotides outside the gene matches: 18. Germline CDR1 reads SGHTA; CDR2 reads FQGNSA. The CDR3 covers 19 residues. Here the CDR3 reads CASSPHSSGRYRLNNEQFF. For the CDR3, the DNA is TGTGCCAGCAGCCCCCACTCTAGCGGGAGATACCGGCTAAACAATGAGCAGTTCTTC. Variable domain in full (rest from reference TRBV7-2 and TRBJ2-1): GAGVSQSPSNKVTEKGKDVELRCDPISGHTALYWYRQSLGQGLEFLIYFQGNSAPDKSGLPSDRFSAERTGGSVSTLTIQRTQQEDSAVYLCASSPHSSGRYRLNNEQFFGPGTRLTVL.

In this sample, this clone turned up once. J is TRBJ2-3 and V is TRBV7-8; no definite D call. The CDR3 has 13 residues. Trimming removed 5 bases at V and 4 bases at J, with 10 bases between. CDR1 and CDR2 (germline): SGHVS, FQNEAQ. CDR3 sequence: CASSPHFADTQYF. CDR3 DNA: TGTGCCAGCAGCCCCCATTTTGCAGATACGCAGTATTTT.

J is TRBJ2-1 and V is TRBV2; TRBD1 is a possible D gene (5 bases). Trimming left V 4 bases short and J 9 bases short, with 13 bases between. This CDR3 region has 13 residues. CDR1 is SNHLY, CDR2 FYNNEI, per germline. CDR3 sequence: CASSVETDCEQFF. The CDR3 coding sequence is TGTGCCAGCAGTGTTGAGACAGACTGTGAGCAGTTCTTC. Full variable domain (outside the CDR3, taken from reference TRBV2 and TRBJ2-1): EPEVTQTPSHQVTQMGQEVILRCVPISNHLYFYWYRQILGQKVEFLVSFYNNEISEKSEIFDDQFSVERPDGSNFTLKIRSTKLEDSAMYFCASSVETDCEQFFGPGTRLTVL.

V is TRBV6-6 and J is TRBJ2-1; tentatively, D is TRBD2 (5 bases). The CDR3 loop spans 14 amino acids. Trimming cost V 5 bases and J 7 bases, with 15 bases left between them. Germline V gene sequence: CDR1 MNHNY, CDR2 SVGAGI (reference sequence). DNA of the CDR3: TGTGCCAGCAGTGGGCGAGGGCATCGGAATGAGCAGTTCTTC. It translates to CASSGRGHRNEQFF.

V usage is TRBV4-2 and J usage is TRBJ2-1; 15 bases match TRBD2. This CDR3 comprises 17 residues. Germline lookup yields CDR1 LGHNA and CDR2 YNFKEQ. The trim removed 4 bases at V and 7 bases at J, leaving 8 bases unmatched. CDR3 bases: TGTGCCAGCAGCCCCGGACTAGCGGGGGGGCATGTAAATGAGCAGTTCTTC. Translated: CASSPGLAGGHVNEQFF.

The sample holds one count of this clone. V and J are TRBV9 and TRBJ2-3; TRBD2 aligns across 14 bases. The CDR3 totals 18 residues. Germline CDR1 is SGDLS and CDR2 is YYNGEE. The V and J ends lost 0 bases and 5 bases, in that order; junction bases with no gene match: 8. CDR3 coding DNA: TGTGCCAGCAGCGTAGGGGGGACTAGCGGGGGTTTTGGAGATACGCAGTATTTT. As protein: CASSVGGTSGGFGDTQYF.

The chain carries TRBV4-2 and TRBJ1-3; D gene ambiguous. Trimming pared 0 bases from V and 1 base from J, leaving 16 bases between. CDR1 and CDR2 (germline): LGHNA, YNFKEQ. CDR3 size: 18 residues. CDR3 protein: CASSQEGSYVLSGNTIYF. The CDR3 region has the DNA TGTGCCAGCAGCCAAGAGGGCAGCTACGTACTTTCTGGAAACACCATATATTTT.